This is a list of T cell receptor beta chains from one sample in a study of blood T cell repertoires in COVID-19. Assay used: immunoSEQ multiplex PCR; TCRdb lists only in-frame clones, some missing. The sample has 150,000 to 200,000 clones, more than 80% seen once. The sample taken for sequencing was peripheral blood. The receptor source for this set is a man in his fifties with acute or convalescent COVID-19. Both conserved end residues are part of each CDR3. Each record gives: clone size, J gene, CDR3 length, D gene, V gene, CDR3 protein, CDR3 DNA. The D gene is left open where the match is weak. Only part of the rows carry a size: once, few, many, or a class if the clone is expanded.

few | TRBJ2-7 | 15 | TRBD1 | TRBV5-4 | CASSLGQGLSYEQYF | TGTGCCAGCAGCCTGGGACAGGGTTTATCCTACGAGCAGTACTTC
NA | TRBJ1-2 | 15 | NA | TRBV3-1/TRBV3-2 | CASSQEELGRDYLTF | TGTGCCAGCAGCCAAGAAGAATTGGGCAGGGATTATCTCACCTTC
NA | TRBJ1-3 | 15 | NA | TRBV9 | CASSAQIPPGNTIYF | TGTGCCAGCAGCGCCCAGATACCCCCTGGAAACACCATATATTTT
once | TRBJ2-6 | 18 | TRBD1 | TRBV28 | CASSPPGRGLYGANVLTF | TGTGCCAGCAGTCCCCCCGGCAGGGGGCTGTATGGGGCCAACGTCCTGACTTTC
NA | TRBJ2-2 | 15 | TRBD2 | TRBV7-8 | CASSLSAGVTGELFF | TGTGCCAGCAGCTTATCGGCGGGAGTCACCGGGGAGCTGTTTTTT
once | TRBJ2-7 | 19 | TRBD1 | TRBV5-1 | CASSLWSHPDRGNSNEQYF | TGCGCCAGCAGCTTGTGGAGCCACCCGGACAGGGGGAATTCGAACGAGCAGTACTTC
NA | TRBJ1-5 | 18 | TRBD1 | TRBV30 | CAWSVRTGGFYSNQPQHF | TGTGCCTGGAGTGTAAGGACAGGGGGGTTTTATAGCAATCAGCCCCAGCATTTT
NA | TRBJ2-2 | 16 | NA | TRBV24-1 | CATSDFSLGNTGELFF | TGTGCCACCAGTGATTTTTCCCTAGGAAACACCGGGGAGCTGTTTTTT
NA | TRBJ2-2 | 17 | TRBD1 | TRBV10-3 | CAISERGRGHDTGELFF | TGTGCCATCAGTGAGAGAGGCAGGGGGCATGATACCGGGGAGCTGTTTTTT
NA | TRBJ1-5 | 13 | TRBD1 | TRBV29-1 | CSVMDRSNQPQHF | TGCAGCGTTATGGACAGGAGCAATCAGCCCCAGCATTTT
NA | TRBJ1-2 | 13 | NA | TRBV12-3/TRBV12-4 | CASSSGMHYGYTF | TGTGCCAGCAGTTCAGGGATGCACTATGGCTACACCTTC
few | TRBJ2-1 | 16 | NA | TRBV5-5 | CASSYTPGTLWNEQFF | TGTGCCAGCAGCTATACTCCCGGGACACTTTGGAATGAGCAGTTCTTC
NA | TRBJ1-4 | 19 | NA | TRBV7-9 | CASSLPRDTANYRNEKLFF | TGTGCCAGCAGCCTGCCCCGGGACACCGCGAACTACCGTAATGAAAAACTGTTTTTT
NA | TRBJ2-3 | 15 | TRBD1 | TRBV25-1 | CASSPGTGGTDTQYF | TGTGCCAGCAGTCCCGGGACAGGGGGCACAGATACGCAGTATTTT
NA | TRBJ2-6 | 15 | TRBD1 | TRBV29-1 | CSVEDRGPGANVLTF | TGCAGCGTTGAAGACAGGGGGCCCGGGGCCAACGTCCTGACTTTC
NA | TRBJ2-3 | 15 | NA | TRBV7-2 | CASSLRPGDADTQYF | TGTGCCAGCAGCTTAAGACCAGGGGATGCAGATACGCAGTATTTT
NA | TRBJ1-2 | 15 | NA | TRBV10-2 | CASSEPVRTGHGYTF | TGCGCCAGCAGTGAACCAGTCCGTACAGGGCATGGCTACACCTTC
NA | TRBJ2-7 | 13 | TRBD2 | TRBV20-1 | CSASWLAGTEQYF | TGCAGTGCTAGTTGGCTAGCGGGGACCGAGCAGTACTTC
NA | TRBJ2-5 | 13 | NA | TRBV5-4 | CASSLERKETQYF | TGTGCCAGCAGCTTGGAGCGGAAAGAGACCCAGTACTTC
NA | TRBJ2-5 | 15 | TRBD1 | TRBV3-1/TRBV3-2 | CASSHQTGNQETQYF | TGTGCCAGCAGCCATCAGACAGGGAACCAAGAGACCCAGTACTTC
NA | TRBJ2-5 | 12 | NA | TRBV3-1/TRBV3-2 | CASSQVAETQYF | TGTGCCAGCAGTCAAGTTGCGGAGACCCAGTACTTC
once | TRBJ2-7 | 12 | TRBD1 | TRBV28 | CATYDRGWEQYF | TGTGCCACCTATGACAGGGGGTGGGAGCAGTACTTC
NA | TRBJ2-2 | 15 | TRBD1 | TRBV11-3 | CASSPGTENTGELFF | TGTGCCAGCAGCCCCGGGACAGAGAACACCGGGGAGCTGTTTTTT
NA | TRBJ2-7 | 14 | TRBD1 | TRBV15 | CATSRGQGAWEQYF | TGTGCCACCAGCAGGGGACAGGGGGCTTGGGAGCAGTACTTC
NA | TRBJ1-6 | 14 | NA | TRBV5-4 | CASSLRRDNSPLHF | TGTGCCAGCAGCTTAAGACGGGATAATTCACCCCTCCACTTT
NA | TRBJ2-5 | 17 | TRBD2 | TRBV4-3 | CASSHGTWRGIQETQYF | TGCGCCAGCAGCCACGGCACGTGGCGGGGGATCCAAGAGACCCAGTACTTC
NA | TRBJ2-3 | 13 | NA | TRBV9 | CASSAQATDTQYF | TGTGCCAGCAGCGCCCAAGCTACAGATACGCAGTATTTT
NA | TRBJ2-1 | 17 | TRBD2 | TRBV9 | CASSVGASGTLTYEQFF | TGTGCCAGCAGCGTAGGTGCTAGCGGGACCCTTACCTATGAGCAGTTCTTC
NA | TRBJ2-1 | 13 | TRBD2 | TRBV7-2 | CASSSAGHNEQFF | TGTGCCAGCAGCTCAGCGGGGCATAATGAGCAGTTCTTC
NA | TRBJ2-3 | 15 | NA | TRBV9 | CASSVDVTRTDTQYF | TGTGCCAGCAGCGTAGATGTAACACGCACAGATACGCAGTATTTT
NA | TRBJ2-3 | 14 | NA | TRBV6-6 | CASSYVTSTDTQYF | TGTGCCAGCAGTTACGTGACTAGCACAGATACGCAGTATTTT
NA | TRBJ1-1 | 16 | TRBD1 | TRBV15 | CATSRGTGGWNTEAFF | TGTGCCACCAGCAGAGGGACAGGGGGTTGGAACACTGAAGCTTTCTTT
NA | TRBJ2-2 | 16 | TRBD1 | TRBV9 | CASSVEWDRVSGELFF | TGTGCCAGCAGCGTAGAGTGGGACAGGGTGTCCGGGGAGCTGTTTTTT
NA | TRBJ1-4 | 18 | TRBD1 | TRBV4-2 | CASSPLQQGGATNEKLFF | TGTGCCAGCAGCCCTCTCCAACAGGGGGGAGCAACTAATGAAAAACTGTTTTTT
once | TRBJ2-7 | 14 | NA | TRBV27 | CASSPTSNPYEQYF | TGTGCCAGCAGCCCTACCTCAAATCCCTACGAGCAGTACTTC
NA | TRBJ1-6 | 14 | NA | TRBV11-2 | CASSLDVRASPLHF | TGTGCCAGCAGCTTAGATGTCAGGGCTTCACCCCTCCACTTT
NA | TRBJ2-7 | 20 | NA | TRBV30 | CAWSPSWVYKSDRSSYEQYF | TGTGCCTGGAGTCCGAGCTGGGTTTATAAGTCCGACAGGAGCTCCTACGAGCAGTACTTC
NA | TRBJ1-5 | 14 | NA | TRBV2 | CATGLWGRNQPQHF | TGTGCCACCGGTTTGTGGGGGCGCAATCAGCCCCAGCATTTT
NA | TRBJ1-1 | 14 | NA | TRBV7-8 | CASSQRQRNTEAFF | TGTGCCAGCAGCCAAAGACAGCGGAACACTGAAGCTTTCTTT
once | TRBJ1-6 | 15 | NA | TRBV5-8 | CASSLRQIYNSPLHF | TGTGCCAGCAGCTTGAGACAGATCTATAATTCACCCCTCCACTTT
NA | TRBJ1-2 | 14 | NA | TRBV15 | CATSRDREGNGYTF | TGTGCCACCAGCAGAGATCGGGAAGGGAATGGCTACACCTTC
NA | TRBJ2-2 | 14 | NA | TRBV19 | CASRYRANTGELFF | TGTGCCAGTAGATACAGGGCCAACACCGGGGAGCTGTTTTTT
NA | TRBJ1-2 | 14 | NA | TRBV29-1 | CSVEQDLANYGYTF | TGCAGCGTTGAACAGGATTTAGCTAACTATGGCTACACCTTC
NA | TRBJ1-6 | 15 | TRBD1 | TRBV28 | CASSRTGQGKSPLHF | TGTGCCAGCAGTCGGACGGGACAGGGAAAATCACCCCTCCACTTT
NA | TRBJ2-7 | 16 | TRBD1 | TRBV7-8 | CASSSSGTGVTYEQYF | TGTGCCAGCAGCTCGTCCGGGACAGGCGTCACCTACGAGCAGTACTTC
NA | TRBJ2-5 | 13 | NA | TRBV4-3 | CASSQDSQETQYF | TGCGCCAGCAGCCAAGACAGTCAAGAGACCCAGTACTTC